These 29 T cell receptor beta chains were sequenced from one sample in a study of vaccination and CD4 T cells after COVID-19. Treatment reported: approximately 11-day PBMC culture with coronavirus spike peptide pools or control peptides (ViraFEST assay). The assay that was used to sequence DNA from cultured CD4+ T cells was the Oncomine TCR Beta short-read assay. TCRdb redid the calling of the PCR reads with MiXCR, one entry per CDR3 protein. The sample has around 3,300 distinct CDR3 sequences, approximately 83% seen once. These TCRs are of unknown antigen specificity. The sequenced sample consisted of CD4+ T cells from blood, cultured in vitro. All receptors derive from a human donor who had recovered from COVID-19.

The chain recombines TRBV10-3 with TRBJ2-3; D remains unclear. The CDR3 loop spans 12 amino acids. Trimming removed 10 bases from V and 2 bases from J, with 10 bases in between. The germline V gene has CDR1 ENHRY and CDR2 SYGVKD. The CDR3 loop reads CATSPLTDTQYF. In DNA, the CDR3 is TGTGCCACCTCCCCCCTCACAGATACGCAGTATTTT.

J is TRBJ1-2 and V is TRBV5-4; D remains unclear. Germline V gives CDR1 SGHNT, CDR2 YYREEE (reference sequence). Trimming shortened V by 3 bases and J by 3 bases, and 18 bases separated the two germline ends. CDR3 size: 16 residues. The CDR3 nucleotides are TGTGCCAGCAGCTATGATGTGGGGTACAAAGACTATGGCTACACCTTC. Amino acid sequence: CASSYDVGYKDYGYTF.

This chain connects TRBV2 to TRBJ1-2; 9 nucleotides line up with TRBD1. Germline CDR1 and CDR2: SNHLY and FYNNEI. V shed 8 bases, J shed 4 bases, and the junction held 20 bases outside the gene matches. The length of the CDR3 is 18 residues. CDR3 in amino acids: CASEGQRRTGVQSYGYTF. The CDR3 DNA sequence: TGTGCCAGCGAGGGACAGAGGAGGACAGGGGTTCAGAGCTATGGCTACACCTTC.

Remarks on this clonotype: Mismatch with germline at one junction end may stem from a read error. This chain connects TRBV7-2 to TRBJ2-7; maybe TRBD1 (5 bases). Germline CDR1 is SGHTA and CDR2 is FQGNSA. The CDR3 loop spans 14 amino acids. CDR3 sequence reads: CASSLQGRSYGQYF. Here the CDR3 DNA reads TGTGCCAGCAGCTTACAGGGTAGGTCCTACGGGCAGTACTTC.

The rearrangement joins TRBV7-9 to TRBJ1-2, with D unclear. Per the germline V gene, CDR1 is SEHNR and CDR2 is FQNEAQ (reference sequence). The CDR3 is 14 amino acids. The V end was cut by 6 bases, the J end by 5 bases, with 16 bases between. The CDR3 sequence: CASSLPTTSYGYTF. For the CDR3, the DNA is TGTGCCAGCAGTTTACCCACAACCTCGTATGGCTACACCTTC.

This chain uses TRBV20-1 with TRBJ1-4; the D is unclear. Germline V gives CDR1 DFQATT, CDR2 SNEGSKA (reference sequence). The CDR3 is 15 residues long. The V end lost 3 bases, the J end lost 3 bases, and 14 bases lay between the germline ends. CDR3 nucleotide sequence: TGCAGTGCTAGTGGTCCTGAGTCATCTAATGAAAAACTGTTTTTT. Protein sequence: CSASGPESSNEKLFF.

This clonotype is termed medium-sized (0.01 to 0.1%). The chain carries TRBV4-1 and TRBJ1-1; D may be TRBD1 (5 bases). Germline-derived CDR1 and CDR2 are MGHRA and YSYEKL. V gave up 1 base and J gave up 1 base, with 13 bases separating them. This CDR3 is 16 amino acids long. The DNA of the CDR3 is TGCGCCAGCAGCCAAGTGTTCCGAACAGGGAACACTGAAGCTTTCTTT. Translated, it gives CASSQVFRTGNTEAFF.

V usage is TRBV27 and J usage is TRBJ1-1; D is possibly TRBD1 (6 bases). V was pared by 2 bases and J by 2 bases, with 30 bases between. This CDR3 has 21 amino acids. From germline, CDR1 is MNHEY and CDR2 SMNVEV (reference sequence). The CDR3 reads CASSLKQGPFWANGFNTEAFF. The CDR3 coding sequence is TGTGCCAGCAGTTTAAAGCAGGGGCCCTTTTGGGCGAACGGGTTTAACACTGAAGCTTTCTTT.

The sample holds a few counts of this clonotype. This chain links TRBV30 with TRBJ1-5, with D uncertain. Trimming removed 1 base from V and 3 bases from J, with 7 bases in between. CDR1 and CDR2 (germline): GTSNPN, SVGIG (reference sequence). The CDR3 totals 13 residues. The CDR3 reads CAWSAANNQPQHF. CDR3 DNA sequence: TGTGCCTGGAGTGCGGCGAACAATCAGCCCCAGCATTTT.

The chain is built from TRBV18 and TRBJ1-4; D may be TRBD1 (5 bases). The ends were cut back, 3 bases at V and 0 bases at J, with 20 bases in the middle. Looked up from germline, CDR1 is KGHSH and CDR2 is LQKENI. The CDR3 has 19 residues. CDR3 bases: TGTGCCAGCTCACCTCAGAGGGCAGGGAGGACCCCAACTAATGAAAAACTGTTTTTT. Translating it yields CASSPQRAGRTPTNEKLFF.

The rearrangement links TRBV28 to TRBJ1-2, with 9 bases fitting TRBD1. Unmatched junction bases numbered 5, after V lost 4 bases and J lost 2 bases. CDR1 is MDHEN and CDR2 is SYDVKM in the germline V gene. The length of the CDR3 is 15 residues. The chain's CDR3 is CASSSPGTGNYGYTF. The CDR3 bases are TGTGCCAGCAGTTCACCCGGGACAGGGAACTATGGCTACACCTTC.

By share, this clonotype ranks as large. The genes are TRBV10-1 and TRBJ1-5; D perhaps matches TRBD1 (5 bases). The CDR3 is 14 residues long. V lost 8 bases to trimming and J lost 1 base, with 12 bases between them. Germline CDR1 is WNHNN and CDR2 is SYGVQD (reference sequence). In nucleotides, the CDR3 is TGCGCCAGCTACCCTTGGGGGAGCAATCAGCCCCAGCATTTT. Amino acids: CASYPWGSNQPQHF.

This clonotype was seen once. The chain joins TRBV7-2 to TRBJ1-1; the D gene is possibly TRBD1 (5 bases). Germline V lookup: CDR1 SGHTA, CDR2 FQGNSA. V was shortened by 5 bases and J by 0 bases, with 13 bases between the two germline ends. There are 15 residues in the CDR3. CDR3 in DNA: TGTGCCAGCAGCCCGTGGGGGACTATGAACACTGAAGCTTTCTTT. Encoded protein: CASSPWGTMNTEAFF.

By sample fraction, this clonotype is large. CDR3 bases: TGTGCCAGCTCACCAGACAGGGACTATGGCTACACCTTC. Amino acid sequence: CASSPDRDYGYTF. This chain joins TRBV18 and TRBJ1-2; 7 nucleotides match TRBD1. The germline V gene encodes CDR1 KGHSH and CDR2 LQKENI. V lost 2 bases and J lost 3; bases outside the gene matches: 0. This CDR3 is 13 amino acids long.

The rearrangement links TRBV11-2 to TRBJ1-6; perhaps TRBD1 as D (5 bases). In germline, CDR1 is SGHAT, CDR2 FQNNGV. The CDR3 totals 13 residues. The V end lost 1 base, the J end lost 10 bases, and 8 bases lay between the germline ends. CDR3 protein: CASSLGGDSPLHF. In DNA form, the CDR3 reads TGTGCCAGCAGCTTAGGCGGGGACTCACCCCTCCACTTT.

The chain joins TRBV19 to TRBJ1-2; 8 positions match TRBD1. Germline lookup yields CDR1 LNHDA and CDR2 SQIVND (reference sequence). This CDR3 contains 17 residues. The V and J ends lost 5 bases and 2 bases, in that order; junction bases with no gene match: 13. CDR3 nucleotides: TGTGCCAGTAGTCCAGGCTTTTTGAGGACAGGGAACTATGGCTACACCTTC. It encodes CASSPGFLRTGNYGYTF.

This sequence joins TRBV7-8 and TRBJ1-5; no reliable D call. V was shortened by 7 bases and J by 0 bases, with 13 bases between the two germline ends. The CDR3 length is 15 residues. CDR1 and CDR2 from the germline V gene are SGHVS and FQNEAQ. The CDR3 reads CASMGRGHSNQPQHF. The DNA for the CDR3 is TGTGCCAGCATGGGTCGTGGCCATAGCAATCAGCCCCAGCATTTT.

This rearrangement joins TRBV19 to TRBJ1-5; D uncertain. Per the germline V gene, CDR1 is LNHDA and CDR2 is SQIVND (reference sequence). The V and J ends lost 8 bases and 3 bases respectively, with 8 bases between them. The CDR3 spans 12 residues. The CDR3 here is CASVTYNQPQHF. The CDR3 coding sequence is TGTGCCAGTGTGACTTACAATCAGCCCCAGCATTTT.

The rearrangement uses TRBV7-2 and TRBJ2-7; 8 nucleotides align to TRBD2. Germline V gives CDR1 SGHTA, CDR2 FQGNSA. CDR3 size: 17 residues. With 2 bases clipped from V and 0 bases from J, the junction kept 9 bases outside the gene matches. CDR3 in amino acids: CASSLYIAGKSSYEQYF. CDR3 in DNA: TGTGCCAGCAGCTTATATATAGCGGGGAAGAGCTCCTACGAGCAGTACTTC. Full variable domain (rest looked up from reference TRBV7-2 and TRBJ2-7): GAGVSQSPSNKVTEKGKDVELRCDPISGHTALYWYRQSLGQGLEFLIYFQGNSAPDKSGLPSDRFSAERTGGSVSTLTIQRTQQEDSAVYLCASSLYIAGKSSYEQYFGPGTRLTVT.

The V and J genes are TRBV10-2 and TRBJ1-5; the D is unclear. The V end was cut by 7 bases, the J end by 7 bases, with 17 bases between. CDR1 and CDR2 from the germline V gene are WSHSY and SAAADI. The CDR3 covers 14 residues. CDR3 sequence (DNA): TGCGCCAGCACCGGCAATGGGGTTAGACAGCCCCAGCATTTT. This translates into CASTGNGVRQPQHF.

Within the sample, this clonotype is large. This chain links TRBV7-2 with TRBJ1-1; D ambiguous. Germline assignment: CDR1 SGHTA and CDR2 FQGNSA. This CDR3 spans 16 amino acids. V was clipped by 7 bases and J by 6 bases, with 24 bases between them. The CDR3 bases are TGTGCCAGCAAGCCCCTTGGCCCAGCCGCTTTAGCTGAAGCTTTCTTT. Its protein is CASKPLGPAALAEAFF.

CDR3 region: CASSSAAGGAGPQHF. The CDR3 nucleotides are TGTGCCAGCAGTTCCGCGGCAGGGGGCGCCGGCCCCCAGCATTTT. V and J are TRBV27 and TRBJ1-5, with 8 bases aligning to TRBD1. Per germline, CDR1 MNHEY and CDR2 SMNVEV (reference sequence). This CDR3 is 15 amino acids long. Trimming cost V 4 bases and J 10 bases; bases outside gene matches: 12.

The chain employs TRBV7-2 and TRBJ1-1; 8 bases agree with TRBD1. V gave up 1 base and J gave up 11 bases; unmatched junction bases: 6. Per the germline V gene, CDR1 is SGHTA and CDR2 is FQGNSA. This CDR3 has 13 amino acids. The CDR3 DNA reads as TGTGCCAGCAGCTTAGTGGAACAGGGGGAGGCTTTCTTT. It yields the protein CASSLVEQGEAFF.

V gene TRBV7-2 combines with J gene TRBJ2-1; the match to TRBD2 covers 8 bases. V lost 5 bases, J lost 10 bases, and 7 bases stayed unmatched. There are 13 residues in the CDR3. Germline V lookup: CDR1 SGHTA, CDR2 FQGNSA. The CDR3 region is CASSLVSGGEQFF. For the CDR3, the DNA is TGTGCCAGCAGCCTCGTCAGCGGGGGCGAGCAGTTCTTC.

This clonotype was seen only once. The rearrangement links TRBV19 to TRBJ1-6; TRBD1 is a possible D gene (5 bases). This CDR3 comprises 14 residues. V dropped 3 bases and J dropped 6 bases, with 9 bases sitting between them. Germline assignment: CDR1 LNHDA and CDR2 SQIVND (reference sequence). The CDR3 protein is CASSIGGTNSPLHF. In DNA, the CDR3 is TGTGCCAGTAGTATTGGGGGGACTAATTCACCCCTCCACTTT.

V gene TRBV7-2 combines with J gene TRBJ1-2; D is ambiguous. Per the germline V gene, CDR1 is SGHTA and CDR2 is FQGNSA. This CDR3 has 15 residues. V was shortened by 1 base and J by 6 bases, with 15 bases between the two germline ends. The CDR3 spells CASSLESTRRDGYTF. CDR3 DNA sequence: TGTGCCAGCAGCTTAGAGTCCACCCGTAGGGATGGCTACACCTTC.

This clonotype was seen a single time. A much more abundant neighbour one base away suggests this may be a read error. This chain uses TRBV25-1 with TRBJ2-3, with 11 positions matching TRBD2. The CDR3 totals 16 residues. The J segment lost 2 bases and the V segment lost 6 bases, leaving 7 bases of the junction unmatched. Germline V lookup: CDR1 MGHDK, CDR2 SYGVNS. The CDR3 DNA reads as TGTGCCAGCAGAACTACTAGCGGGAGAATCACAGATACGCAGTATTTT. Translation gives CASRTTSGRITDTQYF.

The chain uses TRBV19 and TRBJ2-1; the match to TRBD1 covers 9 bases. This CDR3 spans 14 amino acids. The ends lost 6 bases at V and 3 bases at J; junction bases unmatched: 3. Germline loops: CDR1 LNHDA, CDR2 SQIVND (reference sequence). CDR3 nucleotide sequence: TGTGCCAGTAGGGCGGGACAGGGCTACAATGAGCAGTTCTTC. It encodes CASRAGQGYNEQFF.

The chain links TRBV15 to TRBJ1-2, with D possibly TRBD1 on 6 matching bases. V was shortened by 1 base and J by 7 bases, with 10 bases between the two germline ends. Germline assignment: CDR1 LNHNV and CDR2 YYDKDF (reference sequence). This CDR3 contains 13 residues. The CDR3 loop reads CATSRVTGGGYTF. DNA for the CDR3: TGTGCCACCAGCAGAGTGACAGGAGGTGGCTACACCTTC.